Reported below is one T cell receptor (beta chain). The target antigen is unknown. The source of the sample is a study of T cell responses to AZD1222 COVID-19 vaccine. Broader study findings: Reportedly, nearly half the spike-specific TCRs target unmutated variant regions. Baseline testing showed seropositivity in only 6 or 7 AZD1222 recipients.

The CDR3 extends over 16 amino acids. V gave up 0 bases and J gave up 8 bases; unmatched junction bases: 9. Germline V CDR1 and CDR2: LGHNA, YSLEER. Using immunoSEQ multiplex PCR, the repertoire was profiled, and TCRdb retains in-frame clones only, with some absent. Counted here are tens of thousands of clones, around nine tenths occurring once; the ten biggest clones make up roughly 4.2%. The sample in question was peripheral blood, obtained on day 0 of AZD1222 vaccination. The chain carries TRBV4-3 and TRBJ1-3; 8 bases match TRBD1. The clonotype comes from an adult in good health. DNA of the CDR3: TGCGCCAGCAGCCAAGATTATGAGCAGGGGGCACACACCATATATTTT. It translates to CASSQDYEQGAHTIYF.